Below, 9 T cell receptor beta chains from the same sample are listed, as sequenced in a study of CD8+ T cells in alopecia areata. Treatment indicated: oral pan-JAK inhibitor, 5-10 mg twice daily. cDNA prepared by RNA extraction and subsequent reverse transcription served as the template for sequencing. Libraries were prepared by immunoSEQ multiplex PCR; TCRdb keeps only in-frame clonotypes and omits some of them. This table holds fewer than 150,000 clones, 50% to 65% found once. The sample was CD4+ T cells sorted from blood, taken at week 24, from a patient treated with tofacitinib. The receptors shown here come from a human donor with alopecia areata.

This clone was seen a few times. The rearrangement joins TRBV27 to TRBJ2-1; 10 bases are a match to TRBD1. CDR3 length: 16 residues. The junction had 12 bases not matched to a gene; V was cut back by 5 bases and J by 8 bases. From germline, CDR1 is MNHEY and CDR2 SMNVEV (reference sequence). The CDR3 loop is CASSGFRDRGRDEQFF. The CDR3 DNA sequence: TGTGCCAGCAGTGGGTTTCGGGACAGGGGTCGAGATGAGCAGTTCTTC.

The genes are TRBV7-9 and TRBJ2-1, with TRBD2 matching 7 bases. V shed 5 bases, J shed 0 bases, and the junction held 4 bases outside the gene matches. The CDR3 is made up of 15 amino acids. Germline CDR1 is SEHNR and CDR2 is FQNEAQ (reference sequence). The CDR3 loop is CASSPRGFSYNEQFF. In nucleotides, the CDR3 is TGTGCCAGCAGCCCGCGGGGGTTCTCCTACAATGAGCAGTTCTTC.

The chain employs TRBV6-5 and TRBJ1-1; D unclear. The CDR3 runs 12 residues. In germline, CDR1 is MNHEY, CDR2 SVGAGI. The ends were cut back, 4 bases at V and 6 bases at J, with 9 bases in the middle. The CDR3 DNA reads as TGTGCCAGCAGTTCCGTGGGCGCTGAAGCTTTCTTT. This gives the protein CASSSVGAEAFF.

This clone turned up a few times. The chain combines TRBV2 with TRBJ1-1, with D maybe TRBD1 (6 bases). Trimming cost V 6 bases and J 10 bases, with 18 bases left between them. Germline lookup yields CDR1 SNHLY and CDR2 FYNNEI. The CDR3 sequence is 13 residues long. The DNA of the CDR3 is TGTGCCAGCAGGAGTGGACAGACCTTGGGAGCTTTCTTT. Translation gives CASRSGQTLGAFF. Supplemented by reference TRBV2 and TRBJ1-1, the full variable domain reads EPEVTQTPSHQVTQMGQEVILRCVPISNHLYFYWYRQILGQKVEFLVSFYNNEISEKSEIFDDQFSVERPDGSNFTLKIRSTKLEDSAMYFCASRSGQTLGAFFGQGTRLTVV.

V and J are TRBV5-6 and TRBJ2-5; D gene ambiguous. The closer fit of TRBJ2-7 to the DNA end suggests the J call may be wrong. Germline V CDR1 and CDR2: SGHDT, YYEEEE. The CDR3 covers 13 residues. CDR3 nucleotide sequence: TGTGCCAGCATGTGGCAGTCAACCTACGAGCAGTACTTC. Translating it yields CASMWQSTYEQYF.

The chain has TRBV15 and TRBJ2-7; D is tentatively TRBD1 or TRBD2 (5 bases each). V was trimmed by 4 bases and J by 4 bases, leaving 11 bases between them. This CDR3 is built from 13 residues. Germline loops: CDR1 LNHNV, CDR2 YYDKDF (reference sequence). The CDR3 DNA is TGTGCCACCAGCATGGGGACGGGATACGAGCAGTACTTC. It yields the protein CATSMGTGYEQYF.

The chain employs TRBV29-1 and TRBJ2-7; D possibly corresponds to TRBD1 (6 bases). The length of the CDR3 is 15 residues. V lost 3 bases and J 7 bases, leaving 22 bases between the germline ends. Germline CDR1 is SQVTM and CDR2 is ANQGSEA. CDR3 residues: CSVEGMEQGNLEQYF. CDR3 bases: TGCAGCGTTGAGGGGATGGAGCAGGGGAACTTGGAGCAGTACTTC.

The gene calls are TRBV7-9 and TRBJ2-7, with D possibly matching TRBD2 (6 bases). Germline CDR1 SEHNR, CDR2 FQNEAQ (reference sequence). Trimming took off 4 bases at V and 3 bases at J, with 16 bases between the two ends. The CDR3 is 15 amino acids. This CDR3 reads CASSSGVTGVYEQYF. The CDR3 nucleotides read TGTGCCAGCAGCTCCGGAGTCACGGGAGTCTACGAGCAGTACTTC.

This chain connects TRBV7-2 to TRBJ2-5; maybe TRBD2 (5 bases). The CDR3 length is 12 residues. Trimming took 5 bases from V and 5 from J, leaving 9 bases between them. CDR1 and CDR2 from the germline V gene are SGHTA and FQGNSA. In nucleotides, the CDR3 is TGTGCCAGCAGCCGAGGGTGGGAGACCCAGTACTTC. As protein: CASSRGWETQYF.